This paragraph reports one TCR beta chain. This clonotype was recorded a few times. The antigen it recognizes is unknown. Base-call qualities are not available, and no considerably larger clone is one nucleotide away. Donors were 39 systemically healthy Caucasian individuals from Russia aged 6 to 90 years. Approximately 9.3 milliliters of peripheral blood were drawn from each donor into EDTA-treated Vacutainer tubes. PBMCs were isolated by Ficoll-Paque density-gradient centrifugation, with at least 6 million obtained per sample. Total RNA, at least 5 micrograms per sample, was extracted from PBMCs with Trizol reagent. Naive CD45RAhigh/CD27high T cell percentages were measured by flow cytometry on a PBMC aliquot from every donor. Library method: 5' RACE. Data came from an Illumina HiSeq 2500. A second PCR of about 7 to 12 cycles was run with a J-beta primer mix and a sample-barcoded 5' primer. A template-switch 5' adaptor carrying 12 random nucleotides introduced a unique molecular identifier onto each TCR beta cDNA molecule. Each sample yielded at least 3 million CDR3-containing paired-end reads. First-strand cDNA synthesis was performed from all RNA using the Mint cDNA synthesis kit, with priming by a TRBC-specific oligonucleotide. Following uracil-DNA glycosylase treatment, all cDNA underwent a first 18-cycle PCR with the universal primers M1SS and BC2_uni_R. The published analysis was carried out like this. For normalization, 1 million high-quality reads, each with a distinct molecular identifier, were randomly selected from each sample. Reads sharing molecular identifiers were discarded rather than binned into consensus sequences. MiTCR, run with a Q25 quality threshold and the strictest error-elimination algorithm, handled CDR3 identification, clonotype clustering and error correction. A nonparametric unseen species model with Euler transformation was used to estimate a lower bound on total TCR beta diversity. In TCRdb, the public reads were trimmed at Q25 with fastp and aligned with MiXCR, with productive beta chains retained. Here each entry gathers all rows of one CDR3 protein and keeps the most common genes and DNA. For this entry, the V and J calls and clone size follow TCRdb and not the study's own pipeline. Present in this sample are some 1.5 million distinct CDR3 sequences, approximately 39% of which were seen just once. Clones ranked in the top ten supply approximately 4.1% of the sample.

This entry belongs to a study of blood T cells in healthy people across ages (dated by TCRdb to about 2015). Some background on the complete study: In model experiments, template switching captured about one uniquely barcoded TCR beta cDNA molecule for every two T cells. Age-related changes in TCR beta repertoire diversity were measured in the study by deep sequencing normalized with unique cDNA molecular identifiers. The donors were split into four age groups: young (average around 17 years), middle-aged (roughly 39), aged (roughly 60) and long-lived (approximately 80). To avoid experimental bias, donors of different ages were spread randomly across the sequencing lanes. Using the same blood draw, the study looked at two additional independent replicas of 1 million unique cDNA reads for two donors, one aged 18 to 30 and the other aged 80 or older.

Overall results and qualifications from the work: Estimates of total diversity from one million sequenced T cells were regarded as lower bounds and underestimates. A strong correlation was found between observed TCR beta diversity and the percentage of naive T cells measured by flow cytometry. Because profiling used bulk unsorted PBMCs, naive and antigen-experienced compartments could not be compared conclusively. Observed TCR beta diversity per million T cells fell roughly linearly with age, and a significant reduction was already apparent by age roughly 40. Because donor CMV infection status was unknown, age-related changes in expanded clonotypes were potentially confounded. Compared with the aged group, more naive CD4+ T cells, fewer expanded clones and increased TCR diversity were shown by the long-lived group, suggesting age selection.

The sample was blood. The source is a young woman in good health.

The bases read TGTGCCAGCAGTACACGAGGACAGGGCATCTACGAGCAGTACTTC. It translates to CASSTRGQGIYEQYF. This chain joins TRBV6-5 to TRBJ2-7, with 8 middle bases fitting TRBD1. CDR1 and CDR2 (MNHEY, SVGAGI) derive from the germline V gene. From the cysteine through the phenylalanine, the CDR3 covers 15 amino acids. This entry keeps only the CDR3 DNA: 45 bases, framed from base 1. Relative to germline, V is missing 5 bases and J is missing 3 bases, with 9 bases of the junction outside any gene match.